One and the same sample provided the 26 T cell receptor beta chains below, sequenced in a study of monozygotic twins with inflammatory bowel disease. For each CDR3 protein, TCRdb gives one entry from its re-call of the 5' RACE reads, without DNA. The sample has a few hundred thousand distinct CDR3 sequences; the top ten hold 2% to 3%. The specimen was blood. All receptors come from a human donor with ulcerative colitis or Crohn's disease, or a healthy co-twin of an affected twin (not recorded which).

The CDR3: CSATSMPLYEQYF. The chain combines TRBV20-1 with TRBJ2-7; TCRdb picks TRBD1, but there is no DNA to check that call. CDR1 DFQATT and CDR2 SNEGSKA come from the germline V gene (reference sequence). This CDR3 spans 13 amino acids.

The J gene is TRBJ2-5, the V gene TRBV7-8; TCRdb outputs TRBD1, but without DNA this stays unchecked. The CDR3 is 15 residues long. Germline V lookup: CDR1 SGHVS, CDR2 FQNEAQ. CDR3 sequence: CASSPIWGGQETQYF. Using reference TRBV7-8 and TRBJ2-5 for the parts outside the CDR3, the full variable domain is GAGVSQSPRYKVAKRGQDVALRCDPISGHVSLFWYQQALGQGPEFLTYFQNEAQLDKSGLPSDRFFAERPEGSVSTLKIQRTQQEDSAVYLCASSPIWGGQETQYFGPGTRLLVL.

V usage is TRBV19 and J usage is TRBJ2-5; TCRdb names TRBD2, which stays unverified in the absence of DNA. Germline loops: CDR1 LNHDA, CDR2 SQIVND (reference sequence). CDR3 size: 18 residues. The CDR3 sequence: CASSNRRRTSGDQETQYF.

The J gene is TRBJ2-7, the V gene TRBV20-1; the TCRdb call, TRBD2, lacks DNA for checking. The CDR3 has 14 residues. Germline assignment: CDR1 DFQATT and CDR2 SNEGSKA (reference sequence). The chain's CDR3 is CSASEAGGIYEQYF.

CDR3 sequence: CASSFVSGERAFYYGYTF. This chain links TRBV28 with TRBJ1-2; TCRdb's D gene call, TRBD1, goes unchecked for lack of DNA. The CDR3 consists of 18 residues. Looked up from germline, CDR1 is MDHEN and CDR2 is SYDVKM.

CDR3 in amino acids: CASSFGQGSNQPQHF. The chain links TRBV7-2 to TRBJ1-5; without DNA, the TCRdb call of TRBD1 cannot be checked. Germline loops: CDR1 SGHTA, CDR2 FQGNSA. The CDR3 is 15 residues long. The full variable domain, in which reference TRBV7-2 and TRBJ1-5 provide the parts outside the CDR3, is GAGVSQSPSNKVTEKGKDVELRCDPISGHTALYWYRQSLGQGLEFLIYFQGNSAPDKSGLPSDRFSAERTGGSVSTLTIQRTQQEDSAVYLCASSFGQGSNQPQHFGDGTRLSIL.

V usage is TRBV11-2 and J usage is TRBJ2-1; TCRdb selects TRBD2, and the lack of DNA leaves this call unchecked. Germline CDR1 and CDR2: SGHAT and FQNNGV. The CDR3 consists of 19 residues. CDR3 residues: CASSRPTSGGAESYNEQFF.

The V and J genes are TRBV6-2 or TRBV6-3 and TRBJ2-5; absent DNA, TCRdb's TRBD2 call cannot be checked. The germline V gene has CDR1 MNHEY and CDR2 SVGEGT. The CDR3 consists of 14 residues. The CDR3 here is CASSYTRAQETQYF.

The chain joins TRBV4-2 to TRBJ1-5. CDR1 is LGHNA, CDR2 YNFKEQ, per germline. CDR3 length: 18 residues. CDR3 protein: CASSQDRGGTNSNQPQHF.

The chain couples TRBV5-6 to TRBJ2-5; the D gene TCRdb calls, TRBD1, cannot be checked with no DNA. This CDR3 spans 15 amino acids. Per germline, CDR1 SGHDT and CDR2 YYEEEE. The CDR3: CASSLARGHGETQYF.

CDR3 sequence: CASSSTGVGQPQHF. This chain uses TRBV28 with TRBJ1-5; the D call of TRBD1 rests on TCRdb alone, since no DNA is present to check it. Germline-derived CDR1 and CDR2 are MDHEN and SYDVKM. CDR3 size: 14 residues. Combining the CDR3 with reference TRBV28 and TRBJ1-5 gives the whole variable domain DVKVTQSSRYLVKRTGEKVFLECVQDMDHENMFWYRQDPGLGLRLIYFSYDVKMKEKGDIPEGYSVSREKKERFSLILESASTNQTSMYLCASSSTGVGQPQHFGDGTRLSIL.

The V and J genes are TRBV12-3 or TRBV12-4 and TRBJ2-3; TCRdb returns TRBD1, unconfirmable since there is no DNA. The CDR3 spans 14 residues. The CDR3 protein is CASSYRGLTDTQYF.

The chain recombines TRBV12-3 or TRBV12-4 with TRBJ2-7; as DNA is missing, the TRBD2 call by TCRdb cannot be tested. This CDR3 has 14 residues. This CDR3 reads CASSFRGGRDEQYF.

CDR3 sequence reads: CSAISAGRNTEAFF. J is TRBJ1-1 and V is TRBV20-1; without DNA, the TCRdb call of TRBD1 cannot be checked. There are 14 residues in the CDR3. From germline, CDR1 is DFQATT and CDR2 SNEGSKA (reference sequence).

This sequence joins TRBV7-2 and TRBJ2-3. The CDR3 runs to 15 residues. The germline CDR1 and CDR2 sequences are SGHTA and FQGNSA. CDR3 sequence: CASSLAGHSTDTQYF.

CDR3 in amino acids: CASSEWLGLNTVKAGELFF. The chain recombines TRBV2 with TRBJ2-2. Germline V gene data show CDR1 as SNHLY and CDR2 as FYNNEI. The CDR3 loop spans 19 amino acids. The full variable domain, completed using reference TRBV2 and TRBJ2-2, is EPEVTQTPSHQVTQMGQEVILRCVPISNHLYFYWYRQILGQKVEFLVSFYNNEISEKSEIFDDQFSVERPDGSNFTLKIRSTKLEDSAMYFCASSEWLGLNTVKAGELFFGEGSRLTVL.

The V call is TRBV7-2, the J call TRBJ2-7; TCRdb picks TRBD1, but there is no DNA to check that call. This CDR3 spans 11 amino acids. CDR1 is SGHTA, CDR2 FQGNSA, per germline. CDR3 amino acids: CASSQGTEQYF.

This chain joins TRBV9 and TRBJ2-7; with no DNA, the TCRdb D assignment of TRBD1 cannot be verified. This CDR3 has 16 amino acids. The germline gives CDR1 SGDLS, CDR2 YYNGEE. CDR3 sequence reads: CASSPGGSPSSYEQYF.

This rearrangement joins TRBV7-2 to TRBJ2-3; TCRdb designates TRBD2, a call that cannot be tested without DNA. Germline V gene lookup returns CDR1 SGHTA and CDR2 FQGNSA. This CDR3 region has 15 residues. The CDR3 protein is CASSFTDYYTDTQYF.

The chain couples TRBV10-3 to TRBJ1-1. Germline values: CDR1 ENHRY, CDR2 SYGVKD. The CDR3 sequence is 14 residues long. CDR3 sequence reads: CAISESIQYTGAFF.

The genes are TRBV11-2 and TRBJ1-2; no DNA is available, so the TRBD1 call from TCRdb remains unchecked. The germline V gene has CDR1 SGHAT and CDR2 FQNNGV. The CDR3 is made up of 16 amino acids. CDR3 protein: CASSLDLGTANYGYTF.

The V gene is TRBV24-1, the J gene TRBJ2-2; TCRdb designates TRBD1, a call that cannot be tested without DNA. This CDR3 has 16 amino acids. The germline V gene has CDR1 KGHDR and CDR2 SFDVKD. The CDR3: CATSDPGTGATGELFF.

The chain recombines TRBV11-3 with TRBJ1-1. The CDR3 extends over 13 amino acids. CDR1 and CDR2 from the germline V gene are SGHNT and YENEEA. The CDR3 loop is CASSFAFHTEAFF. The entire variable domain, with the rest obtained from reference TRBV11-3 and TRBJ1-1, is as follows: EAGVVQSPRYKIIEKKQPVAFWCNPISGHNTLYWYLQNLGQGPELLIRYENEEAVDDSQLPKDRFSAERLKGVDSTLKIQPAELGDSAVYLCASSFAFHTEAFFGQGTRLTVV.

The rearrangement uses TRBV4-2 and TRBJ1-3; absent DNA, TCRdb's TRBD1 call cannot be checked. Germline lookup yields CDR1 LGHNA and CDR2 YNFKEQ. This CDR3 spans 19 amino acids. This CDR3 is CASSQDWGRRHRSGNTIYF.

V gene TRBV7-9 combines with J gene TRBJ1-2; TCRdb gives TRBD1 as the D gene, but with no DNA this cannot be confirmed. The CDR3 has 15 residues. Looked up from germline, CDR1 is SEHNR and CDR2 is FQNEAQ (reference sequence). CDR3 residues: CASSPLIDRENGYTF.

This chain joins TRBV20-1 and TRBJ2-1; the TCRdb D gene call, TRBD2, has no DNA to confirm it. CDR1 and CDR2 from the germline V gene are DFQATT and SNEGSKA (reference sequence). The CDR3 is 13 residues long. The CDR3 here is CSPQRGHYNEQFF.